This TCR beta chain appears in the sequencing data of a study of blood T cell repertoires in COVID-19. Study-wide context: Acute and convalescent COVID-19 specimens originated in the United States, Italy and Spain. Nucleic acid was either cDNA or gDNA, and it came from T cells, B-cell-depleted T cells, or PBMCs.

Using immunoSEQ multiplex PCR, the repertoire was profiled, and TCRdb retains in-frame clones only, with some absent. The table lists fewer than 85,000 clones, about 76% of them singletons. Germline V gene sequence: CDR1 SGHAT, CDR2 FQNNGV. V lost 5 bases and J lost 4; bases outside the gene matches: 3. CDR3 size: 14 residues. The gene calls are TRBV11-2 and TRBJ1-2, with 11 bases matching TRBD1. The source material was peripheral blood. The TCR originated in an elderly woman with active or convalescent COVID-19. This chain's CDR3 is CASSRGTGGYGYTF. The CDR3 nucleotides are TGTGCCAGCAGCAGAGGGACAGGGGGCTATGGCTACACCTTC.